This T cell receptor beta chain comes out of a study of T cell clonotyping in hematopoietic cell transplantation (dated by TCRdb to the early 2020s). Background for the entire study: Recipient samples taken before transplant were collected after cytoreduction. A total of 135 blood samples were collected in the study from approximately 32 consecutive transplant recipients and their related donors. Patients were recruited between late 2015 and 2017 and followed until late 2020 or death.

The paper as a whole reports these results and caveats: Broader posttransplant TCR repertoire diversity was predicted by donor and pretransplant recipient Inverse Simpson Index values. The sample size was limited, and CD4 and CD8 repertoire contributions could not be separated because cells were not sorted. Recipient repertoires showed only a small fraction of overlap with donor repertoires, and over 95% appeared de novo at the given depth. A decrease in recipient TCR diversity was observed after transplant, and a progressive increase in pathologically expanded clonotypes was seen from day 30 to day 180.

Of note for this clone: Its antigen specificity is not known. No per-base quality is available; no much larger clone lies one base away.

The immunoSEQ assay, a bias-controlled multiplex PCR with V- and J-specific primers, was used to amplify TCR beta CDR3 regions from genomic DNA. In a second PCR step, the CDR3 amplicons were tagged with a proprietary barcode plus Illumina adapter sequences. An Illumina MiSeq instrument was used for sequencing of the CDR3 libraries. The paper's processing steps were these. Export and quality control were handled in immunoSEQ Analyzer 3.0, while downstream analyses relied on R Bioconductor and Immunarch. Only productive rearrangements in the normalized downsampled data set went into calculating the repertoire metrics. In the normalized cohort, clonotypes with more than 5 templates were defined as pathologically expanded. Repertoire diversity was measured with the Inverse Simpson Index. The non-normalized data set was used for CMV-specificity analyses so that all clonotypes could be captured. TCRdb stores this immuneACCESS table with in-frame sequences only. Part of the clones is absent; in the studies checked, under half of the shortfall reflects unresolved V genes, and no reason is known for the rest. From that table come the V and J calls and clone size; the DNA was used to work out D and trimming. The sample table contains 35,000 to 50,000 clones; only one count was recorded for 75% to 90% of them. 2.5% to 3% of the sample is taken by the ten largest.

Reading from cysteine to phenylalanine, the CDR3 counts 17 amino acids. Only the CDR3 DNA stays, 51 bases, in frame from base 1. V trim: 0 bases; J trim: 0 bases; unmatched bases: 6. The germline V gene yields LGHNA for CDR1 and YSLEER for CDR2. The time point label on this specimen signifies: recipient sample about 28 days before transplant, after cytoreduction. Blood samples were obtained from recipients approximately 28 days before transplant and at days 30, 100 and 180 after transplant. Using Nuclei Lysis Solution, genomic DNA was extracted from unfractionated peripheral blood mononuclear cells that were either fresh or cryopreserved.

This specimen was peripheral blood mononuclear cells, taken before stem cell transplant. The sequence derives from a man aged 60-69 years with acute myeloid leukemia. Some clones in this sample may be carry-over from other donors' samples. The chain was built from TRBV4-3 and TRBJ1-2; 8 bases in the junction line up with TRBD1. The CDR3 has the sequence CASSQDGGQEANYGYTF. Read as DNA, the sequence is TGCGCCAGCAGCCAAGACGGGGGACAGGAGGCTAACTATGGCTACACCTTC.